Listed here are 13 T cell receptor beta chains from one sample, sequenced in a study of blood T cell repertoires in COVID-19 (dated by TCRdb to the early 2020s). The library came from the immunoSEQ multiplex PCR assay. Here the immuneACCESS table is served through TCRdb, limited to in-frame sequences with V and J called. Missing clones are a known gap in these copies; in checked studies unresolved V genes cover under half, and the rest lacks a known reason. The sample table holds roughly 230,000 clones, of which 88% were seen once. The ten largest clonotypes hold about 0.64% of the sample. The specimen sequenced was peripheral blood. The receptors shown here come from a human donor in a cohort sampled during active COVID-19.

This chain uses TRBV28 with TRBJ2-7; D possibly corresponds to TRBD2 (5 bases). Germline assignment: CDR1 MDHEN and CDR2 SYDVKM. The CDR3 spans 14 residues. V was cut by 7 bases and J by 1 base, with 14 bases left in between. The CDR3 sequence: CASTQRTVSYEQYF. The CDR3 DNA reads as TGTGCCAGCACCCAAAGGACTGTTTCCTACGAGCAGTACTTC. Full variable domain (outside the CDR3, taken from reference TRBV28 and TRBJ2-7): DVKVTQSSRYLVKRTGEKVFLECVQDMDHENMFWYRQDPGLGLRLIYFSYDVKMKEKGDIPEGYSVSREKKERFSLILESASTNQTSMYLCASTQRTVSYEQYFGPGTRLTVT.

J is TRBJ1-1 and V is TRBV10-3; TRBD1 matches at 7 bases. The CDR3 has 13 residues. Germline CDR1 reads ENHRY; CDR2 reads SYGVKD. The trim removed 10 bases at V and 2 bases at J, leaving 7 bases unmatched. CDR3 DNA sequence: TGTGCCACTTTTGACAGGGATAACACTGAAGCTTTCTTT. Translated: CATFDRDNTEAFF.

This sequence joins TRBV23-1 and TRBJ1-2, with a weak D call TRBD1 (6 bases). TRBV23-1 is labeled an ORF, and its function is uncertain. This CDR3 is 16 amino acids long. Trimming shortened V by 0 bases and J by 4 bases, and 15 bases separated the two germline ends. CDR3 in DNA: TGCGCCAGCAGTCAATCGGGGGCTCCAAGGTGCTATGGCTACACCTTC. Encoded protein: CASSQSGAPRCYGYTF.

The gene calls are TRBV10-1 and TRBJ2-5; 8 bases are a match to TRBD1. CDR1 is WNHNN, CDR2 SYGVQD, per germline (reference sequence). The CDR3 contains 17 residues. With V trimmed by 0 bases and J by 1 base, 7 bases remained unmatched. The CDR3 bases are TGCGCCAGCAGTGAGTCGAGCTCGACAGGGGCCCAAGAGACCCAGTACTTC. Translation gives CASSESSSTGAQETQYF.

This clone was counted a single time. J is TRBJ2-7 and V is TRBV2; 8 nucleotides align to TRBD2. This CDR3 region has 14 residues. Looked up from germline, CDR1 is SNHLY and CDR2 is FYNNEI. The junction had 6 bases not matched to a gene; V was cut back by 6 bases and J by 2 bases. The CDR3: CASRRTSNTYEQYF. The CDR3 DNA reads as TGTGCCAGCAGAAGGACTAGCAACACCTACGAGCAGTACTTC.

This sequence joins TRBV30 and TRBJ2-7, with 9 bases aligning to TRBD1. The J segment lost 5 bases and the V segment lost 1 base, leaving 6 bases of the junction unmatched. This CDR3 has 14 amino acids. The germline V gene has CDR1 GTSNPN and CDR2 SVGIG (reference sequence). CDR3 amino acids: CAWSGMTGGNEQYF. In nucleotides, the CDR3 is TGTGCCTGGAGTGGTATGACAGGGGGTAACGAGCAGTACTTC. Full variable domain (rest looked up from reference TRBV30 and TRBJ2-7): SQTIHQWPATLVQPVGSPLSLECTVEGTSNPNLYWYRQAAGRGLQLLFYSVGIGQISSEVPQNLSASRPQDRQFILSSKKLLLSDSGFYLCAWSGMTGGNEQYFGPGTRLTVT.

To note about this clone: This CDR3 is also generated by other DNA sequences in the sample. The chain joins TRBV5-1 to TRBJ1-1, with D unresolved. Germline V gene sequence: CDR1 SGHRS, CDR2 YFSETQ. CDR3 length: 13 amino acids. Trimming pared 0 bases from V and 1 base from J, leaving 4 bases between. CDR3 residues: CASSLEQNTEAFF. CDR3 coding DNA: TGCGCCAGCAGCTTGGAACAGAACACTGAAGCTTTCTTT.

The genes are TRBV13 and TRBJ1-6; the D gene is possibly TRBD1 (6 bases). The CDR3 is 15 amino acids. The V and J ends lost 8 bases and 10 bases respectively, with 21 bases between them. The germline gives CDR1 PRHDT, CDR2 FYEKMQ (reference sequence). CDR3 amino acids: CASGTGLRAGSPLHF. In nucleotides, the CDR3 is TGTGCCAGCGGAACAGGGTTGAGGGCCGGGTCACCCCTCCACTTT. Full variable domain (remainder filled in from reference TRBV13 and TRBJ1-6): AAGVIQSPRHLIKEKRETATLKCYPIPRHDTVYWYQQGPGQDPQFLISFYEKMQSDKGSIPDRFSAQQFSDYHSELNMSSLELGDSALYFCASGTGLRAGSPLHFGNGTRLTVT.

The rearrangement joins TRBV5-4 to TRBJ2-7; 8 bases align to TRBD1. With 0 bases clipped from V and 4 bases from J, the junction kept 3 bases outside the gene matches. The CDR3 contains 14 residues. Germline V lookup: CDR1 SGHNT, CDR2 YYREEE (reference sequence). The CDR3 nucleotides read TGTGCCAGCAGCTTGGCAGGGGGCCTATACGAGCAGTACTTC. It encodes CASSLAGGLYEQYF.

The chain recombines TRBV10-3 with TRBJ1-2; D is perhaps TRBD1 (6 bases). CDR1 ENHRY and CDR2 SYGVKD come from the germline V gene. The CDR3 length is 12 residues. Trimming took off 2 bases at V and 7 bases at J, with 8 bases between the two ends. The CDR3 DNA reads TGTGCCATCAGTGAGGGGGGGGCTGGCTACACCTTC. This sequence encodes CAISEGGAGYTF.

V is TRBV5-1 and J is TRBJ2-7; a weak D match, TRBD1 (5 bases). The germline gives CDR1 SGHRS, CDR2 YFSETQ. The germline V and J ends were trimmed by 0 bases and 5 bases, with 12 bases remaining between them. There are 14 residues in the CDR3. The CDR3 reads CASSLVQGRDEQYF. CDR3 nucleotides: TGCGCCAGCAGCTTGGTTCAGGGCAGAGACGAGCAGTACTTC. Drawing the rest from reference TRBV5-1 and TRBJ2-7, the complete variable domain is KAGVTQTPRYLIKTRGQQVTLSCSPISGHRSVSWYQQTPGQGLQFLFEYFSETQRNKGNFPGRFSGRQFSNSRSEMNVSTLELGDSALYLCASSLVQGRDEQYFGPGTRLTVT.

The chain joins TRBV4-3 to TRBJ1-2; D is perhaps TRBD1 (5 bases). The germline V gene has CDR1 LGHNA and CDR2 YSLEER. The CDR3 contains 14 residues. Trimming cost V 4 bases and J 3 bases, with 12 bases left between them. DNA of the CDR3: TGCGCCAGCAGCCGTAGGCAGGGCGACTATGGCTACACCTTC. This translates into CASSRRQGDYGYTF.

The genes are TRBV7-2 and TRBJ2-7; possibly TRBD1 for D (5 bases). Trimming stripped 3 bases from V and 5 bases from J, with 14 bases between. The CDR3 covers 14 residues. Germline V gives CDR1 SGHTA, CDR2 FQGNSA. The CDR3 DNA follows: TGTGCCAGCAGCTTTGGGGCAGGGTTGAACGAGCAGTACTTC. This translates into CASSFGAGLNEQYF.